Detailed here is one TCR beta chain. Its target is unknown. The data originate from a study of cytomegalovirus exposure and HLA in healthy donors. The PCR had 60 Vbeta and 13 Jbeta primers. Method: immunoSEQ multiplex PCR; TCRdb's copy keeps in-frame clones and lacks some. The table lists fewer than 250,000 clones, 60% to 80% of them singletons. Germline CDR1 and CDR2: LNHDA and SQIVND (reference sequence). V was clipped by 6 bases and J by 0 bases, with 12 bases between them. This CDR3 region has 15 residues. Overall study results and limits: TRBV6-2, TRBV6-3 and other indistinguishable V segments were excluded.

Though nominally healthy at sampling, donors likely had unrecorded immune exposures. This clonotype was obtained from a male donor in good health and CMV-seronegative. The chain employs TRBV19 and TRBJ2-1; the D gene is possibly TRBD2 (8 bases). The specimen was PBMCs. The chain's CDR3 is CASRTGTSSYNEQFF. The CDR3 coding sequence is TGTGCCAGTAGGACAGGGACTAGCTCCTACAATGAGCAGTTCTTC. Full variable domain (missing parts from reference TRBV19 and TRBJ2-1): DGGITQSPKYLFRKEGQNVTLSCEQNLNHDAMYWYRQDPGQGLRLIYYSQIVNDFQKGDIAEGYSVSREKKESFPLTVTSAQKNPTAFYLCASRTGTSSYNEQFFGPGTRLTVL.